This entry features one T cell receptor beta chain sequence. Its antigen is unknown. No base quality information exists; no much larger clone differs at one position. These data belong to a study of beta chain features in type 1 diabetes (dated by TCRdb to the late 2010s). As for the study more broadly: No differences in mean age, gender distribution, total cell number or subset yield were found between patients and healthy donors. A total of 100 million to 110 million sorted cells were examined across all samples, and a strong correlation was observed between cell number per subset and RNA yield. In the study, recently diagnosed type 1 diabetes patients and matched healthy donors were compared on the TCRB repertoires of their sorted circulating CD4+ T cell subsets. Regulatory and stem cell-like memory subsets were isolated from only 8 patients and roughly eight healthy donors, whereas naive and central memory subsets came from all 30 or so donors.

A single peripheral blood draw of around 100 mL on average was collected from each donor into heparinised tubes. Naive, central memory, regulatory and stem cell-like memory CD4+ T cells were sorted on a BD FACSAria II using a panel including CD45RO, CCR7, CD25, CD127, CD95 and CD27. Every sorted population had a purity above 95%. Right away, PBMCs were isolated by Lymphoprep density gradient centrifugation and were stained directly, with no culture step. So that batch effects would be minimized, each experiment stained and sorted samples in pairs, pairing one healthy donor with one patient. Study-wide findings and limitations: The naive, central memory and regulatory TCRB repertoires appeared to resemble one another more closely among patients than among healthy donors. Only small numbers of individuals were included in the HLA sub-analyses, which left unresolved whether HLA type had any influence on TCRB rearrangement. A moderate but significant shortening of TCRB CDR3 length was observed in type 1 diabetes patients in all four CD4+ subsets. At VDJ recombination sites, patients with type 1 diabetes made fewer insertions and deleted more nucleotides, a pattern implying thymic rearrangement abnormalities. Because cDNA rather than genomic DNA was sequenced, highly expressing activated cells could have been over-represented, although no difference in activation and CD3 levels was found between groups. Shorter templates might have been favored by PCR, but patient and control samples were amplified and corrected together, so both groups would have been affected equally by any skew.

V gives up 5 bases and J gives up 9 bases, and the segment between their germline ends measures 14 bases. The CDR3 covers 13 residues, taking in both the cysteine and the phenylalanine. The kept DNA is CDR3 alone, 39 bases in frame from the first base. CDR1 and CDR2 are read off the germline V gene as MNHNS and SASEGT. All of the isolated RNA was reverse transcribed with the High Capacity cDNA Reverse Transcription Kit, so expressed TCRB transcripts were sequenced. Deep immunoSEQ sequencing was performed on naive, central memory and regulatory T cell samples, with an average of around 3.5 million total reads per sample. After sorted cells were lysed in RLT buffer, RNA was extracted with DNase-treated RNeasy Micro or Mini kits, with the choice depending on cell number. Each cell subset was processed separately to prevent cross-contamination, with patient and healthy donor samples processed together. The immunoSEQ multiplex PCR was used to amplify TCRB sequences from cDNA, yielding 87-bp fragments that span the CDR3 region. Sequencing of the amplicons was done on the Illumina HiSeq platform. In the paper's pipeline: PCR bias was corrected computationally using synthetic template baselines, and reads within Hamming distance 2 were collapsed, with unmergeable singletons discarded. Reads were aligned to IMGT to assign V, D and J genes, CDR3 length, and insertions or deletions at six rearrangement sites. Clonotype counts were normalized to sorted cell number within each subset before computing true diversity and Gini coefficients with the tcR R package. Repertoire sharing was quantified using the overlap coefficient calculated on TCRB nucleotide sequences. Out-of-frame TCRB sequences from naive cells were analyzed as a proxy for the pre-selection repertoire. Entries here come from immuneACCESS through TCRdb and include only in-frame sequences with V and J called. Some clones fail to appear in such tables; in the studies checked, an unresolved V gene covers under half of the shortfall, and the cause of the remainder is unknown. V, J and clone size reflect that table, while D and trimming were determined from the DNA. The sample contains nearly 700,000 clones, 13% of them found a single time. Less than 0.025% of the sample comes from the top ten.

This TCR came from a man younger than 35 with type 1 diabetes. The V and J segments used are TRBV6-1 and TRBJ1-5; 5 matching bases give a weak D call of TRBD1. Specimen: naive CD4+ T cells from blood. The cell subset or site label, read with the paper, signifies: true naive CD4+ T cells. The CDR3 has the sequence CASSPGDGRPQHF. The DNA sequence is as follows: TGTGCCAGCAGTCCTGGGGACGGACGGCCCCAGCATTTT.